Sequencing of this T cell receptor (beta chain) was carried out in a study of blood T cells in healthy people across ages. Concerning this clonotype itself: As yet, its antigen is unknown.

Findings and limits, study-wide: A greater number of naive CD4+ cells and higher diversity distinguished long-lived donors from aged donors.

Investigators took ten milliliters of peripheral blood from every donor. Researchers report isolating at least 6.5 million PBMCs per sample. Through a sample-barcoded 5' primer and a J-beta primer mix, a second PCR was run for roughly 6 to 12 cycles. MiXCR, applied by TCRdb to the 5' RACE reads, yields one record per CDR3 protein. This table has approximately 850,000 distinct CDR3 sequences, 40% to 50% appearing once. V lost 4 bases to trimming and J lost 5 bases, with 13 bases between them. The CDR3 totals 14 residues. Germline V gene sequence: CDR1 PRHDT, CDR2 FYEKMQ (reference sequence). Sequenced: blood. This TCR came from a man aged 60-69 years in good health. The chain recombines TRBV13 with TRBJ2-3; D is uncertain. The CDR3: CASSSYRRGDTQYF. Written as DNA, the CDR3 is TGTGCCAGCAGCTCCTACCGACGTGGAGATACGCAGTATTTT.